Listed below are T cell receptor beta chains from one sample, sequenced in a study of blood T cell repertoires in COVID-19. Produced via immunoSEQ multiplex PCR; TCRdb's table is partial and in-frame only. This table holds some 80,000 clones, 84% found once. Input material: peripheral blood. These receptors were obtained from a woman in her forties or fifties with acute or convalescent COVID-19. Each CDR3 is given with its conserved first and last residue. Fields, in order: D gene, clone size, V gene, J gene, CDR3 protein, CDR3 DNA. D genes are given only for firm matches. Some rows have no size entry. The others give once, few or many, or a class for an expanded clone.

TRBD1	many	TRBV4-2	TRBJ1-5	CASSLDRGDQPQHF	TGTGCCAGCAGCCTGGACAGGGGGGATCAGCCCCAGCATTTT
TRBD2	-	TRBV7-6	TRBJ2-2	CASSLAYRGGGRPGELFF	TGTGCCAGCAGCTTAGCGTATCGCGGGGGGGGCCGGCCCGGGGAGCTGTTTTTT
TRBD1	-	TRBV6-5	TRBJ1-2	CASSSPGGFGYGYTF	TGTGCCAGCAGTTCCCCAGGGGGGTTCGGCTATGGCTACACCTTC
TRBD2	-	TRBV5-1	TRBJ2-7	CASSFWTSGSRYEQYF	TGCGCCAGCAGCTTCTGGACTAGCGGGAGTAGGTACGAGCAGTACTTC
-	-	TRBV2	TRBJ2-7	CASGLQGQNYEQYF	TGTGCCAGCGGACTCCAGGGGCAGAATTACGAGCAGTACTTC
-	-	TRBV20-1	TRBJ1-4	CSAFLQGKLFF	TGCAGTGCTTTCCTCCAGGGGAAACTGTTTTTT
-	-	TRBV20-1	TRBJ1-4	CSASRGRRDEKLFF	TGCAGTGCTAGTAGGGGTCGAAGGGATGAAAAACTGTTTTTT
TRBD1	few	TRBV18	TRBJ1-5	CASSPDRGGNQPQHF	TGTGCCAGCTCACCAGACAGGGGAGGCAATCAGCCCCAGCATTTT
TRBD1	-	TRBV6-5	TRBJ2-7	CASSYSRDSAYEQYF	TGTGCCAGCAGTTACTCGAGGGACAGTGCCTACGAGCAGTACTTC
-	-	TRBV29-1	TRBJ2-7	CSVGWASPGGEQYF	TGCAGCGTTGGGTGGGCCAGCCCTGGTGGGGAGCAGTACTTC
-	-	TRBV30	TRBJ1-6	CAWSGQKHSPLHF	TGTGCCTGGAGTGGACAGAAACATTCACCCCTCCACTTT
TRBD1	-	TRBV7-9	TRBJ2-7	CASSLPPGTGRRYEQYF	TGTGCCAGCAGCCTACCTCCCGGGACAGGGAGAAGATACGAGCAGTACTTC
-	-	TRBV5-6	TRBJ1-2	CASSSATGSSSAYYGYTF	TGTGCCAGCAGCTCCGCGACGGGTTCGTCATCGGCCTACTATGGCTACACCTTC
-	-	TRBV30	TRBJ2-6	CAWTGTGANVLTF	TGTGCCTGGACAGGGACTGGGGCCAACGTCCTGACTTTC
-	-	TRBV9	TRBJ1-2	CASSVLHVGAEGYTF	TGTGCCAGCAGCGTCCTTCATGTAGGGGCAGAAGGCTACACCTTC
TRBD2	-	TRBV29-1	TRBJ2-3	CSVEWRSGTHPVF	TGCAGCGTTGAGTGGCGTAGCGGGACCCACCCAGTTTTT
TRBD1	-	TRBV2	TRBJ1-4	CATTGGVFFNNEKLFF	TGTGCCACCACAGGGGGCGTTTTTTTTAATAATGAAAAACTGTTTTTT
-	-	TRBV29-1	TRBJ2-3	CSVEDGRPTDTQYF	TGCAGCGTTGAAGATGGCAGGCCCACAGATACGCAGTATTTT
-	-	TRBV28	TRBJ1-2	CASSHSPPDGYTF	TGTGCCAGCAGTCATAGCCCACCCGATGGCTACACCTTC
-	-	TRBV28	TRBJ1-2	CASSLEVGGYTF	TGTGCCAGCAGTTTGGAGGTCGGTGGCTACACCTTC
TRBD1	-	TRBV24-1	TRBJ2-5	CATSDLQGAGETQYF	TGTGCCACCAGTGACCTTCAGGGGGCGGGGGAGACCCAGTACTTC
-	-	TRBV7-2	TRBJ2-4	CASSLSPSGLAKNIQYF	TGTGCCAGCAGCTTATCCCCCAGCGGGCTAGCCAAAAACATTCAGTACTTC
TRBD1	-	TRBV3-1/TRBV3-2	TRBJ1-1	CASSQTDRGTEAFF	TGTGCCAGCAGCCAGACTGACAGGGGCACTGAAGCTTTCTTT
TRBD1	-	TRBV7-2	TRBJ2-3	CASSLGVPGTGTDTQYF	TGTGCCAGCAGCTTAGGGGTCCCCGGGACAGGCACAGATACGCAGTATTTT
-	-	TRBV12-3/TRBV12-4	TRBJ2-7	CASRLGSHEQYF	TGTGCCAGCAGGCTCGGGTCCCACGAGCAGTACTTC
-	-	TRBV10-3	TRBJ1-6	CAISGGNNSPLHF	TGTGCCATCAGCGGGGGGAATAATTCACCCCTCCACTTT
-	-	TRBV3-1/TRBV3-2	TRBJ1-6	CASSQDSRTTPLHF	TGTGCCAGCAGCCAAGATAGCAGGACAACACCCCTCCACTTT
TRBD1	-	TRBV3-1/TRBV3-2	TRBJ2-3	CASSQPQGTGGADTQYF	TGTGCCAGCAGCCAACCCCAGGGGACAGGGGGCGCAGATACGCAGTATTTT